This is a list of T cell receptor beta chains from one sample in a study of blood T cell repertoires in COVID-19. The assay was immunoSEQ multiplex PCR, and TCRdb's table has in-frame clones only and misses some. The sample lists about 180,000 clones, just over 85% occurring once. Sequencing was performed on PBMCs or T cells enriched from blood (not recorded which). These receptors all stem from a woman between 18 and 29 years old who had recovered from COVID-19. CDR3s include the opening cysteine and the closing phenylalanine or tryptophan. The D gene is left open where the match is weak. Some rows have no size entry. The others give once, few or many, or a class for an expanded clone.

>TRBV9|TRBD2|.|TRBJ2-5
TGTGCCAGCAGCCCCGGGACTAGCGGGGTGCTTGAGTACTTC
CASSPGTSGVLEYF
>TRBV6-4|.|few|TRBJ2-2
TGTGCCAGCAGTGTGGGTGGGCGCGACACCGGGGAGCTGTTTTTT
CASSVGGRDTGELFF
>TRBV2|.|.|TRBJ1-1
TGTGCCAGCAGTGGGGGACAGAACACTGAAGCTTTCTTT
CASSGGQNTEAFF
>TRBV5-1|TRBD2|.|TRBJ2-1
TGCGCCAGCAGCTTAGAGACTAGCGGGGCCAACAATGAGCAGTTCTTC
CASSLETSGANNEQFF
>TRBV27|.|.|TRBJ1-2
TGTGCCAGCAGTTTACTGGCAGGGCCAGGTGGGGGCTACACCTTC
CASSLLAGPGGGYTF
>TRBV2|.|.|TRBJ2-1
TGTGCCAGCAGTGAAGGGAGGCTCCATGATCCCTCCTACAATGAGCAGTTCTTC
CASSEGRLHDPSYNEQFF
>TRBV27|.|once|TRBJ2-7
TGTGCCAGCAGTTTTTTACGGGGCGAGCAGTACTTC
CASSFLRGEQYF
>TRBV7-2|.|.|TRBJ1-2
TGTGCCAGCAGCTTAGACACAAACTATGGCTACACCTTC
CASSLDTNYGYTF
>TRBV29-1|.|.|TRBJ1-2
TGCAGCGTGGACCCGGGACACACAACCTTC
CSVDPGHTTF
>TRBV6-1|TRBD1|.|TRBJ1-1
TGTGCCAGCAGTGAAGGACAGGGCTCTGAAGCTTTCTTT
CASSEGQGSEAFF
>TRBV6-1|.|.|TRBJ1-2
TGTGCCAGCAGTGAAGCGGCAGGGGTATACCCCAGTAATGGCTACACCTTC
CASSEAAGVYPSNGYTF
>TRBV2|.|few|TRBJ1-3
TGTGCCAGCAGTCAAATAACAGGGAGTGGAAACACCATATATTTT
CASSQITGSGNTIYF
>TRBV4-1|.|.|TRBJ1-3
TGCGCCAGCAGCCGATGGGGGGGCTCTGGAAACACCATATATTTT
CASSRWGGSGNTIYF
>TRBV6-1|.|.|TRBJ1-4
TGTGCCAGCAGTGAAGCGGGGGCTGAGGGGGAAAAACTGTTTTTT
CASSEAGAEGEKLFF
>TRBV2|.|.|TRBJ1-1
TGTGCCAGCAGTGAACTGTCTACTAGCACTGAAGCTTTCTTT
CASSELSTSTEAFF
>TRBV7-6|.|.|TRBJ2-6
TGTGCCAGCAGCCCCAGGCTCTCTGGGGCCAACGTCCTGACTTTC
CASSPRLSGANVLTF
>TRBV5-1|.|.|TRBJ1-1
TGCGCCAGCAGCTTGACAGGTAACACTGAAGCTTTCTTT
CASSLTGNTEAFF
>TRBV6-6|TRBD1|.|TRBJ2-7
TGTGCCAGCAGCCCTGTGGACAGGACGGGCTCCTACGAGCAGTACTTC
CASSPVDRTGSYEQYF
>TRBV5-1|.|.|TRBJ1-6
TGCGCCAGCAGAGGGGACTTTGGCAATTCACCCCTCCACTTT
CASRGDFGNSPLHF
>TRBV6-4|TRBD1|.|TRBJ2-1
TGTGCCAGCAAACAGGGGGGAGGCTACAATGAGCAGTTCTTC
CASKQGGGYNEQFF
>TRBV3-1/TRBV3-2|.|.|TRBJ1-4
TGTGCCAGCAGCCAAGGGAATGCAGGGCCCCTTAGTTCTAATGAAAAACTGTTTTTT
CASSQGNAGPLSSNEKLFF
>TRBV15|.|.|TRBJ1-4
TGTGCCACCAGCAGAGATCGCGGGGTTTTTAATGAAAAACTGTTTTTT
CATSRDRGVFNEKLFF
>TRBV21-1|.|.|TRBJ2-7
TGTGCCAGGAAGGGGCAGAGTTTGGGAGAGCAGTACTTC
CARKGQSLGEQYF
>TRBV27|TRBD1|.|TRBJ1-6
TGTGCCAGCAGTGGGGACAGTGTGTCACCCCTCCACTTT
CASSGDSVSPLHF
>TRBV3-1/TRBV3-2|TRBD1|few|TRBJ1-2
TGTGCCAGCAGACCCGGGACAGACTATGGCTACACCTTC
CASRPGTDYGYTF
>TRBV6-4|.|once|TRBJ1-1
TGTGCCAGTATGAATGGACCGGCGGGCACTGAAGCTTTCTTT
CASMNGPAGTEAFF
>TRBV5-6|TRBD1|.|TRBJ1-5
TGTGCCAGCAGTTTGGACAGGGGGGTTTCGACCCAGCATTTT
CASSLDRGVSTQHF
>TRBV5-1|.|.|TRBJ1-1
TGCGCCAGCAGCCCCCATCCGGGAGCCACTGAAGCTTTCTTT
CASSPHPGATEAFF
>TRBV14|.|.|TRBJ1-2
TGTGCCAGCAGCCAAGATACCCGGGAACTTGGTGGCTACACCTTC
CASSQDTRELGGYTF
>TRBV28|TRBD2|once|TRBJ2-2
TGTGCCAGCAGTTCCAATCCTCCGGGACTAGCTGTGGGGGAGCTGTTTTTT
CASSSNPPGLAVGELFF
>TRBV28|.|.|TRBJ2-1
TGTGCCAGCATACGGGAGACTTACAATGAGCAGTTCTTC
CASIRETYNEQFF
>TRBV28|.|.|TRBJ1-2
TGTGCCAGCAGGGCCGGGAGGGACTCGGTCTATGGCTACACCTTC
CASRAGRDSVYGYTF